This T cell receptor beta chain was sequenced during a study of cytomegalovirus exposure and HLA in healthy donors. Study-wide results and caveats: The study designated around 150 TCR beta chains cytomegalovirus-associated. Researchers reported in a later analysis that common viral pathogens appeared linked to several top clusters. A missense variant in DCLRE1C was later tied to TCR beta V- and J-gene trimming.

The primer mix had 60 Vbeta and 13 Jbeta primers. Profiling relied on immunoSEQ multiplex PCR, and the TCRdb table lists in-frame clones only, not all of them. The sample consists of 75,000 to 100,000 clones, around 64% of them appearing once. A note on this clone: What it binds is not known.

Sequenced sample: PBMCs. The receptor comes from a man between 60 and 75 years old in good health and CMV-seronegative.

CDR3 nucleotides: TGTGCCAGCATAGAGTTTGGCAAAAACATTCAGTACTTC. Its protein product is CASIEFGKNIQYF. V usage is TRBV28 and J usage is TRBJ2-4; no clear D gene. Trimming pared 7 bases from V and 3 bases from J, leaving 10 bases between. Germline CDR1 is MDHEN and CDR2 is SYDVKM. The CDR3 runs 13 residues.